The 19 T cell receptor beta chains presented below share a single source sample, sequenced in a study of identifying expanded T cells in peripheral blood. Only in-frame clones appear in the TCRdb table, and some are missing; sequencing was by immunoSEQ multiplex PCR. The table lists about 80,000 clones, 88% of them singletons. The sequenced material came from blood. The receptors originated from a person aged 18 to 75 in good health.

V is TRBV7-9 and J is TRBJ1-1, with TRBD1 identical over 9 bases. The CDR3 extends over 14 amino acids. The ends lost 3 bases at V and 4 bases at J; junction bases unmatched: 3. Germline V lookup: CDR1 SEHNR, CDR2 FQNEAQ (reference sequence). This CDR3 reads CASSFGQGFTEAFF. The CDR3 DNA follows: TGTGCCAGCAGCTTCGGACAGGGGTTCACTGAAGCTTTCTTT.

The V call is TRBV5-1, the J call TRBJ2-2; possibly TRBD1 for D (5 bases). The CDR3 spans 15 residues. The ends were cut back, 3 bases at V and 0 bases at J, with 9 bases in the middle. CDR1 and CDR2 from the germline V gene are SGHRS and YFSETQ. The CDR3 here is CASSSGQANTGELFF. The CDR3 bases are TGCGCCAGCAGCTCCGGACAAGCGAACACCGGGGAGCTGTTTTTT. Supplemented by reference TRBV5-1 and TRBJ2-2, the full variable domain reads KAGVTQTPRYLIKTRGQQVTLSCSPISGHRSVSWYQQTPGQGLQFLFEYFSETQRNKGNFPGRFSGRQFSNSRSEMNVSTLELGDSALYLCASSSGQANTGELFFGEGSRLTVL.

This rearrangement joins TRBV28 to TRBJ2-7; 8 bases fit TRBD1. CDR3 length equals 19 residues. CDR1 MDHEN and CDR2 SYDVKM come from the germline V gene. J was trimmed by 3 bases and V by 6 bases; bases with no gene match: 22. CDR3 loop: CASSPLGRIRQGLVYEQYF. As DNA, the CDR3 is TGTGCCAGCAGCCCCCTGGGAAGGATTCGACAGGGGTTAGTCTACGAGCAGTACTTC.

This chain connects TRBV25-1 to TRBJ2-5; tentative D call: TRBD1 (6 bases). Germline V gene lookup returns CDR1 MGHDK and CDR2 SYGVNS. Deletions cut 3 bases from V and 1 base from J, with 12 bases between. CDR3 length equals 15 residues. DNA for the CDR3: TGTGCCAGCAGTGACGACAGGAGCTCCCAAGAGACCCAGTACTTC. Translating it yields CASSDDRSSQETQYF.

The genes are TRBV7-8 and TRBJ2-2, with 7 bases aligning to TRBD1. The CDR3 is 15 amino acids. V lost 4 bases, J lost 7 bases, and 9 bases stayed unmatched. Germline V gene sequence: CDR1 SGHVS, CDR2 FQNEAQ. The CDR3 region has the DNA TGTGCCAGCAGCTCACGACAGGGAAAGGGCGGGGAGCTGTTTTTT. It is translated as CASSSRQGKGGELFF. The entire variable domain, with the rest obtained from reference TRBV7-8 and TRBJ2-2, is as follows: GAGVSQSPRYKVAKRGQDVALRCDPISGHVSLFWYQQALGQGPEFLTYFQNEAQLDKSGLPSDRFFAERPEGSVSTLKIQRTQQEDSAVYLCASSSRQGKGGELFFGEGSRLTVL.

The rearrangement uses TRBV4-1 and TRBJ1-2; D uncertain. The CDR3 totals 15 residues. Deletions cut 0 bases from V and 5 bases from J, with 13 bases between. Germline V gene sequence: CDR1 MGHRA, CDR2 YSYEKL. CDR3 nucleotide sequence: TGCGCCAGCAGCCAAGAAAGATGGGGTTCGTATGGCTACACCTTC. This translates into CASSQERWGSYGYTF.

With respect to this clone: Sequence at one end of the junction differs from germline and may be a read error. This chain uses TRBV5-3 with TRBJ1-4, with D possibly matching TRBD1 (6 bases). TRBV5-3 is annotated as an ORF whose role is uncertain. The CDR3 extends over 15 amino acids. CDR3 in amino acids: CARSFRQATNEKLFF. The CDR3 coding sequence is TGTGCCAGAAGCTTCAGACAGGCAACCAATGAAAAACTGTTTTTT.

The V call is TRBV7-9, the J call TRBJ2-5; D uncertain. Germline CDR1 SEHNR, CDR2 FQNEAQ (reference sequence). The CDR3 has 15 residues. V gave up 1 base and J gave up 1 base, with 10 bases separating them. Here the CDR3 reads CASSLGGRTQETQYF. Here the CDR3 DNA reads TGTGCCAGCAGCTTAGGAGGCCGAACCCAAGAGACCCAGTACTTC. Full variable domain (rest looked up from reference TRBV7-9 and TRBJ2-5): DTGVSQNPRHKITKRGQNVTFRCDPISEHNRLYWYRQTLGQGPEFLTYFQNEAQLEKSRLLSDRFSAERPKGSFSTLEIQRTEQGDSAMYLCASSLGGRTQETQYFGPGTRLLVL.

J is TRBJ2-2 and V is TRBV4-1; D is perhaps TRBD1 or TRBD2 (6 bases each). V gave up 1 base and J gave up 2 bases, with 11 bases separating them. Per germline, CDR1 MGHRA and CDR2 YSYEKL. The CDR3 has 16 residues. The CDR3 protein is CASSQVGGTNTGELFF. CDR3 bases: TGCGCCAGCAGCCAAGTAGGGGGGACTAACACCGGGGAGCTGTTTTTT.

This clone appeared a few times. The chain's CDR3 is CASSSRIGSPLHF. CDR3 in DNA: TGTGCCAGCAGTTCCCGTATAGGCTCACCCCTCCACTTT. The chain combines TRBV6-5 with TRBJ1-6; no reliable D call. V lost 4 bases to trimming and J lost 10 bases, with 11 bases between them. The germline V gene encodes CDR1 MNHEY and CDR2 SVGAGI. The CDR3 is 13 residues long.

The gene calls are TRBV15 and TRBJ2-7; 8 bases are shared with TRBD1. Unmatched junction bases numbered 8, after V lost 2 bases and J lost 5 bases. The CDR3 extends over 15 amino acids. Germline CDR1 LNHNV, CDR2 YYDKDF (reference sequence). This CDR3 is CATSRPGTGLNEQYF. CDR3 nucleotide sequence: TGTGCCACCAGCAGACCCGGGACAGGTCTCAACGAGCAGTACTTC.

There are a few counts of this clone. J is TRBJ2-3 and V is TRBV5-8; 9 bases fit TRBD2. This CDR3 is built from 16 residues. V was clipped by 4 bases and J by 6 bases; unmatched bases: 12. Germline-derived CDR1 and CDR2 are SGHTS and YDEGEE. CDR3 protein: CASSRGSSGGFDTQYF. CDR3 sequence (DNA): TGTGCCAGCAGCCGGGGGAGTAGCGGGGGTTTTGATACGCAGTATTTT.

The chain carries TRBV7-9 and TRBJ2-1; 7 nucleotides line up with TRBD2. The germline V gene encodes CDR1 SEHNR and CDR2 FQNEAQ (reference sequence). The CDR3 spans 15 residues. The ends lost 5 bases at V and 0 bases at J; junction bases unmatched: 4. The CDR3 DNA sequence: TGTGCCAGCAGCGTCCCTAGCGGCTCCTACAATGAGCAGTTCTTC. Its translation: CASSVPSGSYNEQFF.

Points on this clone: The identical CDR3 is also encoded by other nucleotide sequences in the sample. In DNA, the CDR3 is TGTGCCAGCAGCACCGGGAGGAACACTGAAGCTTTCTTT. Translating it yields CASSTGRNTEAFF. This rearrangement joins TRBV6-5 to TRBJ1-1, with D uncertain. The CDR3 is 13 amino acids. Germline CDR1 and CDR2: MNHEY and SVGAGI. Trimming pared 6 bases from V and 1 base from J, leaving 9 bases between.

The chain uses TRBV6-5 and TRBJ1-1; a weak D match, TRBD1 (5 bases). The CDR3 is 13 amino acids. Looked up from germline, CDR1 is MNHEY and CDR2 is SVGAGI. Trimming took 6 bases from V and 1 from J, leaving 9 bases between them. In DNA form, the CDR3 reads TGTGCCAGCAGGAAAGACAGGAACACTGAAGCTTTCTTT. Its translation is CASRKDRNTEAFF.

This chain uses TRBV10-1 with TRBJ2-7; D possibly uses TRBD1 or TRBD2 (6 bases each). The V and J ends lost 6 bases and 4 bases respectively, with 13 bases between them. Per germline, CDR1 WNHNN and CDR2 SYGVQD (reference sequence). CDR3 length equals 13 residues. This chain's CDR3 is CASSRGPIYEQYF. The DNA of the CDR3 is TGCGCCAGCAGCCGGGGGCCCATTTACGAGCAGTACTTC.

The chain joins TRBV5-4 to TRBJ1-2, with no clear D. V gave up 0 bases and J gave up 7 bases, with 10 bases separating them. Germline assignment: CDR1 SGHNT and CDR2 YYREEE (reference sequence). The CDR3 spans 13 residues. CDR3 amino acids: CASSLDPGGGYTF. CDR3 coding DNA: TGTGCCAGCAGCTTGGATCCAGGCGGTGGCTACACCTTC. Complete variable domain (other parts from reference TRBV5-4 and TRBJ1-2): ETGVTQSPTHLIKTRGQQVTLRCSSQSGHNTVSWYQQALGQGPQFIFQYYREEENGRGNFPPRFSGLQFPNYSSELNVNALELDDSALYLCASSLDPGGGYTFGSGTRLTVV.

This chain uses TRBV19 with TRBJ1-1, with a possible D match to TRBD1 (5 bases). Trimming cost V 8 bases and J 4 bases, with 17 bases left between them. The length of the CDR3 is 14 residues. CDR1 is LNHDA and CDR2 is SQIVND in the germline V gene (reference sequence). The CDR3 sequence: CASFRRGMGTEAFF. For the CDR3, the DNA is TGTGCCAGTTTCCGTCGGGGGATGGGCACTGAAGCTTTCTTT.

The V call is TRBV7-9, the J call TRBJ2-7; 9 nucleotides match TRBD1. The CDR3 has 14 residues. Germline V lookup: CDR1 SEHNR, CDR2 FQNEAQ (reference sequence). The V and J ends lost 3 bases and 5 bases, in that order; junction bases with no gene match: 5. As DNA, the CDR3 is TGTGCCAGCAGCTTGGGACAGGGATGGGACGAGCAGTACTTC. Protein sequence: CASSLGQGWDEQYF.